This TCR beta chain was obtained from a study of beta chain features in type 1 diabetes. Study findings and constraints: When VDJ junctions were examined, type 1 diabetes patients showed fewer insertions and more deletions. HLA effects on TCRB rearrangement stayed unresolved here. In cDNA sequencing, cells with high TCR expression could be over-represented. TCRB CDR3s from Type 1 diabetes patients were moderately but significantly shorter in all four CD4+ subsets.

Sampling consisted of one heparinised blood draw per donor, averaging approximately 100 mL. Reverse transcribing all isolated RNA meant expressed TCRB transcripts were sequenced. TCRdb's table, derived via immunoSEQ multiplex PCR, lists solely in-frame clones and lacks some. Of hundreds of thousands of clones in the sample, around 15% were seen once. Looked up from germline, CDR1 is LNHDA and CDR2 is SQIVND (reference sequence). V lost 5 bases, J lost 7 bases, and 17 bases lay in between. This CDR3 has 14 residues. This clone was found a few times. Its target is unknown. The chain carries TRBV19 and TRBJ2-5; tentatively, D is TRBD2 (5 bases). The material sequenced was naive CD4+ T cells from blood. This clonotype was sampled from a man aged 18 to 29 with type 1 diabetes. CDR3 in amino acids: CASSVGLQLGTQYF. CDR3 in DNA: TGTGCCAGTAGTGTCGGACTCCAGTTGGGGACCCAGTACTTC.